These 13 T cell receptor beta chains came from one sample sequenced in a study of blood T cell repertoires in COVID-19. TCRdb keeps only in-frame clones here, not all; method: immunoSEQ multiplex PCR. The repertoire consists of some 130,000 clones, with almost 80% occurring once and the leading ten covering about a tenth. Sequenced: peripheral blood. The receptors were gathered from a man between 60 and 75 years old who had recovered from COVID-19.

The rearrangement links TRBV28 to TRBJ1-4; a possible D gene is TRBD1 (6 bases). CDR3 length: 15 residues. Trimming took off 6 bases at V and 10 bases at J, with 21 bases between the two ends. Looked up from germline, CDR1 is MDHEN and CDR2 is SYDVKM. Here the CDR3 reads CASRPMGGQERKLFF. The CDR3 nucleotides are TGTGCCAGCAGACCGATGGGGGGGCAGGAGAGAAAACTGTTTTTT.

This clone was counted a single time. The chain combines TRBV6-5 with TRBJ2-5; 7 bases match TRBD1. V lost 6 bases and J lost 5; bases outside the gene matches: 9. The length of the CDR3 is 14 residues. From germline, CDR1 is MNHEY and CDR2 SVGAGI. Written as DNA, the CDR3 is TGTGCCAGCAGCGATCCACAGGGGTTTGAGACCCAGTACTTC. Protein product: CASSDPQGFETQYF.

This chain joins TRBV5-4 and TRBJ2-1; D gene unclear. The germline V and J ends were trimmed by 0 bases and 7 bases, with 8 bases remaining between them. From germline, CDR1 is SGHNT and CDR2 YYREEE (reference sequence). This CDR3 region has 13 residues. Here the CDR3 reads CASSLAARNEQFF. Written as DNA, the CDR3 is TGTGCCAGCAGCTTGGCGGCTAGAAATGAGCAGTTCTTC.

The genes are TRBV5-4 and TRBJ2-5; 11 bases match TRBD2. With V trimmed by 0 bases and J by 5 bases, 6 bases remained unmatched. CDR1 and CDR2 from the germline V gene are SGHNT and YYREEE (reference sequence). This CDR3 spans 16 amino acids. The CDR3 bases are TGTGCCAGCAGCTTGGGGCTAGCGGGAGGAGTGGAGACCCAGTACTTC. Amino acids: CASSLGLAGGVETQYF.

V usage is TRBV29-1 and J usage is TRBJ1-6, with D possibly matching TRBD1 (6 bases). CDR1 and CDR2 (germline): SQVTM, ANQGSEA. V lost 7 bases, J lost 6 bases, and 13 bases lay in between. The CDR3 has 13 amino acids. The CDR3 region has the DNA TGCAGCGCTCCGGGACACGGTAATTCACCCCTCCACTTT. It codes for CSAPGHGNSPLHF. Combining the CDR3 with reference TRBV29-1 and TRBJ1-6 gives the whole variable domain SAVISQKPSRDICQRGTSLTIQCQVDSQVTMMFWYRQQPGQSLTLIATANQGSEATYESGFVIDKFPISRPNLTFSTLTVSNMSPEDSSIYLCSAPGHGNSPLHFGNGTRLTVT.

This chain uses TRBV7-9 with TRBJ2-2, with D possibly being TRBD1 (6 bases). Trimming cost V 2 bases and J 0 bases, with 16 bases left between them. The CDR3 covers 18 residues. From germline, CDR1 is SEHNR and CDR2 FQNEAQ (reference sequence). DNA of the CDR3: TGTGCCAGCAGCTTAAATGGTCTCCAGGGGTCGAACACCGGGGAGCTGTTTTTT. Its protein product is CASSLNGLQGSNTGELFF.

This clone was observed a handful of times. The J gene is TRBJ1-5, the V gene TRBV19; 9 bases are a match to TRBD1. CDR3 size: 15 residues. Per germline, CDR1 LNHDA and CDR2 SQIVND (reference sequence). The V gene end was trimmed by 4 bases and the J gene end by 3 bases; junction bases not matched to a gene: 4. CDR3 protein: CASSTTGGSNQPQHF. The DNA for the CDR3 is TGTGCCAGTAGTACGACAGGGGGATCCAATCAGCCCCAGCATTTT.

The rearrangement uses TRBV5-1 and TRBJ2-3, with 12 bases identical to TRBD2. Trimming removed 4 bases from V and 4 bases from J; junction bases left unmatched: 7. The CDR3 extends over 16 amino acids. CDR1 SGHRS and CDR2 YFSETQ come from the germline V gene. The CDR3 loop is CASSLGLAGNPDTQYF. The CDR3 DNA reads TGCGCCAGCAGCCTCGGACTAGCGGGAAATCCAGATACGCAGTATTTT. The full variable domain, in which reference TRBV5-1 and TRBJ2-3 provide the parts outside the CDR3, is KAGVTQTPRYLIKTRGQQVTLSCSPISGHRSVSWYQQTPGQGLQFLFEYFSETQRNKGNFPGRFSGRQFSNSRSEMNVSTLELGDSALYLCASSLGLAGNPDTQYFGPGTRLTVL.

The chain is built from TRBV5-6 and TRBJ2-3, with D maybe TRBD2 (6 bases). This CDR3 has 14 amino acids. V lost 3 bases and J lost 5, with 13 bases in between. CDR1 and CDR2 from the germline V gene are SGHDT and YYEEEE. CDR3 residues: CASSSGTPLDTQYF. CDR3 nucleotide sequence: TGTGCCAGCAGCTCCGGGACTCCCTTAGATACGCAGTATTTT.

The chain employs TRBV29-1 and TRBJ1-5, with TRBD1 identical over 8 bases. CDR3 length: 13 amino acids. The germline gives CDR1 SQVTM, CDR2 ANQGSEA. J gave up 6 bases and V 6 bases, and 7 bases lay outside the gene matches. In DNA, the CDR3 is TGCAGCGTAGTACAGGGGGATGGTCAGCCCCAGCATTTT. Residues: CSVVQGDGQPQHF.

The CDR3 DNA reads as TGTGCCAGCAGCCAAGTACCAGGGGCCACTGAAGCTTTCTTT. Translating it yields CASSQVPGATEAFF. The V call is TRBV3-1 (or the pseudogene TRBV3-2), the J call TRBJ1-1; TRBD1 might be the D (6 bases). Germline V gives CDR1 LGHDT, CDR2 YNNKEL (reference sequence). This CDR3 is built from 14 residues. V lost 1 base and J 4 bases, leaving 10 bases between the germline ends.

The chain combines TRBV9 with TRBJ2-3; D not resolved. Trimming took off 1 base at V and 4 bases at J, with 10 bases between the two ends. The V gene's germline CDR1 is SGDLS and CDR2 YYNGEE. This CDR3 region has 14 residues. CDR3 amino acids: CASSVNPSADTQYF. For the CDR3, the DNA is TGTGCCAGCAGCGTAAACCCTTCGGCAGATACGCAGTATTTT.

This rearrangement joins TRBV7-9 to TRBJ2-5; 10 positions match TRBD2. The V segment lost 3 bases and the J segment 4 bases; nucleotides outside the gene matches: 5. This CDR3 has 15 amino acids. Germline CDR1 is SEHNR and CDR2 is FQNEAQ (reference sequence). The CDR3 DNA sequence: TGTGCCAGCAGCTTGCTAGCGGGGGTGGCAGAGACCCAGTACTTC. Protein product: CASSLLAGVAETQYF.